Below, one T cell receptor beta chain is given with its context. The data were obtained in a study of blood T cell repertoires in COVID-19. About the study: PBMCs, B-cell-depleted T cells, or T cells were the source of the cDNA or gDNA that made up the material.

TCRdb keeps only in-frame clones here, not all; method: immunoSEQ multiplex PCR. The table has under 60,000 clones, around 80% seen once. CDR1 MNHNY and CDR2 SVGAGI come from the germline V gene (reference sequence). CDR3 size: 15 residues. Losses at the gene ends were 7 bases for V and 0 bases for J; bases not matched to a gene: 7. The chain carries TRBV6-6 and TRBJ2-3; the match to TRBD2 covers 7 bases. The receptor comes from a man between 65 and 80 years old with acute or convalescent COVID-19. The sequenced material came from peripheral blood. The CDR3 nucleotides are TGTGCCAGCACGCCAGGGCGGGGGAGCACAGATACGCAGTATTTT. It codes for CASTPGRGSTDTQYF.